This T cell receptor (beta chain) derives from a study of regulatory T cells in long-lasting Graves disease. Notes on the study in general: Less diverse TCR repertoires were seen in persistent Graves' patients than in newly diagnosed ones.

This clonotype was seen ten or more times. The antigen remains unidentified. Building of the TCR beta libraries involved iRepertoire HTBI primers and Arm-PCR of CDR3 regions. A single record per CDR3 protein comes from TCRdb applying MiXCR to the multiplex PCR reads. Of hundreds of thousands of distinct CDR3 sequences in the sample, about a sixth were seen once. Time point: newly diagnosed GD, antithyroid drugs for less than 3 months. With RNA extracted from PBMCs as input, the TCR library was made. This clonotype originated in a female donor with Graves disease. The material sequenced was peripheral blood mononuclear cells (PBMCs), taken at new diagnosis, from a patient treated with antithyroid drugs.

This CDR3 is CASSETARDYGYTF. The CDR3 DNA is TGTGCCAGCAGTGAAACGGCGAGAGACTATGGCTACACCTTC. The gene calls are TRBV6-1 and TRBJ1-2; D remains unclear. With 2 bases removed from V and 3 bases from J, the gap between germline ends came to 10 bases. From germline, CDR1 is MNHNS and CDR2 SASEGT. The CDR3 length is 14 residues.